This T cell receptor (beta chain) comes out of a study of cytomegalovirus exposure and HLA in healthy donors. PCR primers comprised 60 Vbeta and 13 Jbeta primers. The assay was immunoSEQ multiplex PCR, and TCRdb's table has in-frame clones only and misses some. The repertoire has about 140,000 clones, over 70% of them found once; the top ten carry approximately 0.97%. On this clone: No antigen is known for it.

Germline CDR1 and CDR2: SEHNR and FQNEAQ (reference sequence). The length of the CDR3 is 15 residues. Unmatched junction bases numbered 6, after V lost 5 bases and J lost 7 bases. General study findings and limits: Accurate HLA-A and HLA-B prediction from TCR beta sequences was reported for most subjects. Sequencing likely produced, as an artifact, a cluster of highly shared sequence variants.

The TCR comes from a man younger than 35 in good health and CMV-seronegative. The V call is TRBV7-9, the J call TRBJ1-6; the match to TRBD1 covers 9 bases. The sequenced sample was PBMCs. This CDR3 is CASSPGQGNNSPLHF. CDR3 sequence (DNA): TGTGCCAGCAGCCCTGGACAGGGGAACAATTCACCCCTCCACTTT.